Listed here is a single TCR beta chain. This sample stems from a study of T cells after yellow fever vaccination. TCRdb itself ran the 5' RACE reads through MiXCR, one entry per CDR3 protein. The sample contains 250,000 to 300,000 distinct CDR3 sequences, roughly 4.8% of which appear only once. Germline values: CDR1 SGHTA, CDR2 FQGNSA. This CDR3 has 14 amino acids. V was clipped by 1 base and J by 2 bases, with 8 bases between them. The chain combines TRBV7-2 with TRBJ1-2; no clear D. The clonotype originates from a man younger than 35 who received the YFV17D yellow fever vaccine. The sample in question was CD4+ T cells sorted from PBMCs, obtained on the day of the yellow fever booster vaccination. The CDR3 region is CASSLVEINYGYTF. CDR3 bases: TGTGCCAGCAGCTTAGTTGAGATCAACTATGGCTACACCTTC.